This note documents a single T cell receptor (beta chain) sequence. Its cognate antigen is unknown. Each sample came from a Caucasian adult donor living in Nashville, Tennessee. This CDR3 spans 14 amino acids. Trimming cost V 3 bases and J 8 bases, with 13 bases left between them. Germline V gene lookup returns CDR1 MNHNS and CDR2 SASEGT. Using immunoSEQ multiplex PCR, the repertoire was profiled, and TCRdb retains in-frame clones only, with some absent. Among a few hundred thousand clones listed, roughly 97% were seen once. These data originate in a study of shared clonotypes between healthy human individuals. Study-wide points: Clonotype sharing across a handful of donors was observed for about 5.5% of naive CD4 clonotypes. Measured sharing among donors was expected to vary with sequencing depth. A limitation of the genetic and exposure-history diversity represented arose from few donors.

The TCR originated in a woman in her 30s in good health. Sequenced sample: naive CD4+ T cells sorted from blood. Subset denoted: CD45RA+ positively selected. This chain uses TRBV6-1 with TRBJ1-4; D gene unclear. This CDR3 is CASSEGRVGEKLFF. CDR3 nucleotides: TGTGCCAGCAGTGAGGGCAGAGTTGGGGAAAAACTGTTTTTT.